This T cell receptor beta chain was sequenced in a study of T cell responses to AZD1222 COVID-19 vaccine. CDR1 is MNHNS, CDR2 SASEGT, per germline. This CDR3 contains 10 residues. V was shortened by 4 bases and J by 5 bases, with 2 bases between the two germline ends. Study-level results: Most donors were white British, females outnumbered males, and clonal diversity was possibly underestimated. Variant regions that are unmutated are reportedly the target of nearly half of spike-specific TCRs. The span of vaccine-associated CD4 TCRs extended across spike, with dominance at 160-218 and 743-854. Baseline seropositivity occurred in only a handful of AZD1222 recipients.

TCRdb's table, derived via immunoSEQ multiplex PCR, lists solely in-frame clones and lacks some. The sample contains about 190,000 clones, 90% to 95% of which appear only once. On this clone itself: Its antigen is unknown.

The material was peripheral blood, obtained on day 0 of AZD1222 vaccination. J is TRBJ2-5 and V is TRBV6-1; D gene ambiguous. This TCR was sampled from an adult in good health. The CDR3 DNA reads as TGTGCCAGCAGTGTGGAGACCCAGTACTTC. Translation gives CASSVETQYF.